The source of this T cell receptor beta chain is a study of identical twins' blood T cells. Findings and caveats of the study: Out-of-frame TCRbeta clonotypes reportedly had markedly more similar V usage in twins than unrelated donors. Twin similarity might stem from environmental factors, not only genetics.

Trimming left V 7 bases short and J 5 bases short, with 20 bases between. This CDR3 is 15 amino acids long. Germline CDR1 is SEHNR and CDR2 is FQNEAQ (reference sequence). This clonotype turned up a few times. Its antigen is not identified. A single record per CDR3 protein comes from TCRdb applying MiXCR to the 5' RACE reads. The data show about 370,000 distinct CDR3 sequences, roughly 28% seen once. This receptor was obtained from a woman between 18 and 49 years old in good health. J is TRBJ1-2 and V is TRBV7-9; D is ambiguous. Sequencing used PBMCs. DNA for the CDR3: TGTGCCAGCAACGGATTGGGTACAACCCCTTATGGCTACACCTTC. This encodes CASNGLGTTPYGYTF. Full variable domain (missing parts from reference TRBV7-9 and TRBJ1-2): DTGVSQNPRHKITKRGQNVTFRCDPISEHNRLYWYRQTLGQGPEFLTYFQNEAQLEKSRLLSDRFSAERPKGSFSTLEIQRTEQGDSAMYLCASNGLGTTPYGYTFGSGTRLTVV.